This passage covers 32 T cell receptor beta chains from one sample sequenced in a study. Assay used: immunoSEQ multiplex PCR; TCRdb lists only in-frame clones, some missing. The sample yields 60,000 to 75,000 clones, roughly 93% seen once. The sequencing input was PBMCs. These receptors all come from a man aged 40-50 years with rheumatoid arthritis.

This clone was detected once. The chain links TRBV12-3 or TRBV12-4 to TRBJ2-5; perhaps TRBD2 as D (5 bases). The CDR3 contains 13 residues. Trimming removed 3 bases at V and 5 bases at J, with 10 bases between. Written as DNA, the CDR3 is TGTGCCAGCAGTTTCGACTACAAGGAGACCCAGTACTTC. As protein: CASSFDYKETQYF.

The V call is TRBV4-3, the J call TRBJ1-4, with 8 positions matching TRBD1. Germline CDR1 and CDR2: LGHNA and YSLEER. The CDR3 runs to 15 residues. Losses at the gene ends were 1 base for V and 5 bases for J; bases not matched to a gene: 3. CDR3 sequence (DNA): TGCGCCAGCAGCCAAGGGGACAGGAACAATGAAAAACTGTTTTTT. This codes for CASSQGDRNNEKLFF.

The gene calls are TRBV18 and TRBJ2-7; 8 nucleotides agree with TRBD2. Trimming at V came to 3 bases and at J to 2 bases, leaving 6 bases not matched to a gene. Germline CDR1 and CDR2: KGHSH and LQKENI. This CDR3 region has 15 residues. The CDR3 DNA reads as TGTGCCAGCTCACCCAATAGCGGGATTCCCTACGAGCAGTACTTC. Its protein product is CASSPNSGIPYEQYF.

The chain is built from TRBV7-2 and TRBJ2-3; 10 bases are a match to TRBD2. J gave up 3 bases and V 2 bases, and 11 bases lay outside the gene matches. Germline CDR1 is SGHTA and CDR2 is FQGNSA. This CDR3 has 18 amino acids. The chain's CDR3 is CASSLWASGGGETDTQYF. The CDR3 DNA reads as TGTGCCAGCAGCTTATGGGCTAGCGGGGGCGGGGAGACAGATACGCAGTATTTT.

The rearrangement joins TRBV9 to TRBJ2-1; a weak D match, TRBD1 (7 bases). This CDR3 region has 16 residues. Between the trimmed V and J ends, which lost 2 bases and 0 bases, there was a span of 12 bases. Germline CDR1 and CDR2: SGDLS and YYNGEE. The CDR3: CASSVQGGLSYNEQFF. The CDR3 nucleotides are TGTGCCAGCAGCGTGCAGGGGGGCCTCTCCTACAATGAGCAGTTCTTC.

The chain joins TRBV10-1 to TRBJ2-5; 7 bases map to TRBD1. Germline loops: CDR1 WNHNN, CDR2 SYGVQD (reference sequence). V shed 3 bases and J 4 bases; nucleotides not matched to a gene: 5. The CDR3 spans 14 residues. The CDR3 loop reads CASSDLQGTETQYF. DNA for the CDR3: TGCGCCAGCAGTGATTTACAGGGGACAGAGACCCAGTACTTC.

This clone was observed once. The chain uses TRBV2 and TRBJ1-5; 7 bases are shared with TRBD1. The germline CDR1 and CDR2 sequences are SNHLY and FYNNEI. The CDR3 consists of 15 residues. V trimming: 6 bases; J trimming: 1 base; junction bases outside the gene matches: 6. The CDR3 sequence: CASRSQGQSNQPQHF. The CDR3 DNA follows: TGTGCCAGCAGGTCCCAGGGACAGAGCAATCAGCCCCAGCATTTT.

The V gene is TRBV30, the J gene TRBJ2-2, with D unclear. CDR1 is GTSNPN, CDR2 SVGIG, per germline (reference sequence). The CDR3 covers 12 residues. Trimming removed 7 bases at V and 1 base at J, with 7 bases between. The CDR3 bases are TGTGCCTCACCGGGGAACACCGGGGAGCTGTTTTTT. As protein: CASPGNTGELFF.

The chain joins TRBV6-1 to TRBJ2-5, with unresolved D. The germline V gene encodes CDR1 MNHNS and CDR2 SASEGT. The V gene lost 3 bases and the J gene lost 5 bases, with 1 base spanning the gap. The CDR3 runs to 10 residues. DNA for the CDR3: TGTGCCAGCAGTGACGAGACCCAGTACTTC. Translation gives CASSDETQYF.

V is TRBV4-1 and J is TRBJ1-3; D unresolved. CDR3 length: 16 amino acids. Germline-derived CDR1 and CDR2 are MGHRA and YSYEKL. The germline V and J ends were trimmed by 2 bases and 2 bases, with 13 bases remaining between them. CDR3: CASSQPREPAGNTIYF. CDR3 bases: TGCGCCAGCAGCCAACCCCGGGAACCTGCTGGAAACACCATATATTTT.

The sample holds a few counts of this clone. V usage is TRBV7-9 and J usage is TRBJ2-7, with 9 bases fitting TRBD2. Germline lookup yields CDR1 SEHNR and CDR2 FQNEAQ (reference sequence). The CDR3 is 16 amino acids. With V trimmed by 5 bases and J by 6 bases, 14 bases remained unmatched. The CDR3, as DNA: TGTGCCAGCAGCCCAGACCTGGGACTAGCACCGGTCGAGCAGTACTTC. It is translated as CASSPDLGLAPVEQYF.

The chain uses TRBV28 and TRBJ2-7; 10 bases line up with TRBD1. This CDR3 has 15 residues. The junction had 6 bases not matched to a gene; V was cut back by 5 bases and J by 2 bases. The germline V gene encodes CDR1 MDHEN and CDR2 SYDVKM. CDR3 sequence (DNA): TGTGCCAGCAGTCCCCGGACAGGGGGGGCCTACGAGCAGTACTTC. Protein: CASSPRTGGAYEQYF. Filled out from reference TRBV28 and TRBJ2-7, the complete variable domain reads DVKVTQSSRYLVKRTGEKVFLECVQDMDHENMFWYRQDPGLGLRLIYFSYDVKMKEKGDIPEGYSVSREKKERFSLILESASTNQTSMYLCASSPRTGGAYEQYFGPGTRLTVT.

The chain has TRBV7-3 and TRBJ2-2; the D is unclear. The CDR3 contains 13 residues. Germline assignment: CDR1 SGHTA and CDR2 FQGTGA. Trimming removed 8 bases from V and 2 bases from J, with 9 bases in between. The CDR3 coding sequence is TGTGCCAGCCGTGGTGGCAACACCGGGGAGCTGTTTTTT. Translated: CASRGGNTGELFF.

V usage is TRBV6-5 and J usage is TRBJ1-2; D not certain. Germline V lookup: CDR1 MNHEY, CDR2 SVGAGI. The CDR3 loop spans 13 amino acids. Trimming shortened V by 4 bases and J by 0 bases, and 6 bases separated the two germline ends. CDR3 protein: CASSSGANYGYTF. The CDR3 bases are TGTGCCAGCAGTTCGGGCGCTAACTATGGCTACACCTTC.

The chain uses TRBV12-5 and TRBJ2-5, with 10 bases that match TRBD2. Unmatched junction bases numbered 16, after V lost 4 bases and J lost 2 bases. The CDR3 totals 19 residues. The germline CDR1 and CDR2 sequences are LGHNT and FRNRAP. CDR3 sequence reads: CASGSTLAGGLPTQETQYF. The CDR3 region has the DNA TGTGCTAGTGGTTCAACATTAGCGGGAGGCCTCCCAACTCAAGAGACCCAGTACTTC.

V is TRBV11-1 and J is TRBJ2-7; unclear D gene. CDR3 length equals 14 residues. V dropped 3 bases and J dropped 5 bases, with 14 bases sitting between them. CDR1 is SGHAT and CDR2 is FQDESV in the germline V gene (reference sequence). The CDR3 DNA follows: TGTGCCAGCAGCTTCTCAGTTGGCGGAAACGAGCAGTACTTC. Amino acid sequence: CASSFSVGGNEQYF.

The chain links TRBV4-1 to TRBJ2-2, with TRBD2 matching 8 bases. V was clipped by 4 bases and J by 4 bases; unmatched bases: 8. The CDR3 has 16 residues. Germline V gene lookup returns CDR1 MGHRA and CDR2 YSYEKL. This chain's CDR3 is CASSRGELAGTGELFF. The CDR3 DNA follows: TGCGCCAGCAGCCGAGGAGAGCTAGCGGGCACCGGGGAGCTGTTTTTT.

The V gene is TRBV5-1, the J gene TRBJ2-5, with TRBD1 identical over 10 bases. Germline V gene sequence: CDR1 SGHRS, CDR2 YFSETQ. The CDR3 runs 16 residues. V was pared by 0 bases and J by 3 bases, with 5 bases of the junction left unmatched. The chain's CDR3 is CASSLGGTGVEETQYF. In nucleotides, the CDR3 is TGCGCCAGCAGCTTGGGAGGGACAGGGGTTGAAGAGACCCAGTACTTC.

The V and J genes are TRBV7-9 and TRBJ1-6; D is perhaps TRBD1 (5 bases). V lost 5 bases and J 7 bases, leaving 15 bases between the germline ends. The CDR3 extends over 15 amino acids. Germline assignment: CDR1 SEHNR and CDR2 FQNEAQ (reference sequence). In DNA form, the CDR3 reads TGTGCCAGCAGCACCCGACGGGGGGGAAATTCACCCCTCCACTTT. Amino acid sequence: CASSTRRGGNSPLHF.

The V call is TRBV9, the J call TRBJ1-1, with D unresolved. The CDR3 has 14 amino acids. Germline assignment: CDR1 SGDLS and CDR2 YYNGEE. The ends were cut back, 4 bases at V and 4 bases at J, with 14 bases in the middle. This chain's CDR3 is CASSPNTGFTEAFF. In DNA form, the CDR3 reads TGTGCCAGCAGCCCCAATACGGGTTTCACTGAAGCTTTCTTT.

This clone is a singleton in its sample. The chain is built from TRBV10-3 and TRBJ1-6; a weak D match, TRBD1 (6 bases). The ends were cut back, 0 bases at V and 7 bases at J, with 16 bases in the middle. This CDR3 is built from 17 residues. Germline V gene lookup returns CDR1 ENHRY and CDR2 SYGVKD. The CDR3 loop is CAISESRGEGWNSPLHF. DNA for the CDR3: TGTGCCATCAGTGAGTCGAGGGGGGAAGGGTGGAATTCACCCCTCCACTTT.

The chain uses TRBV6-5 and TRBJ2-1; D possibly corresponds to TRBD2 (5 bases). The length of the CDR3 is 15 residues. The V end was cut by 11 bases, the J end by 0 bases, with 17 bases between. Germline CDR1 reads MNHEY; CDR2 reads SVGAGI. The CDR3 reads CAAWGALSSYNEQFF. The CDR3 coding sequence is TGTGCCGCCTGGGGAGCGTTAAGCTCCTACAATGAGCAGTTCTTC.

The count of this clone is one. The same CDR3 arises from other DNA sequences in this sample as well. The CDR3 coding sequence is TGCGCCAGCAGCCCAACTGGACAGGGAGGTGAAAAACTGTTTTTT. The encoded protein is CASSPTGQGGEKLFF. This chain links TRBV5-1 with TRBJ1-4; 8 positions match TRBD1. Germline V CDR1 and CDR2: SGHRS, YFSETQ. V lost 4 bases, J lost 7 bases, and 9 bases stayed unmatched. There are 15 residues in the CDR3.

Only one count was recorded for this clone. The rearrangement uses TRBV5-1 and TRBJ1-4; the D is unclear. CDR3 length: 15 residues. Germline CDR1 SGHRS, CDR2 YFSETQ. Trimming removed 4 bases at V and 8 bases at J, with 18 bases between. DNA of the CDR3: TGCGCCAGCAGCATATCGACGGGTGGTGGGGAAAAACTGTTTTTT. It specifies CASSISTGGGEKLFF.

The chain has TRBV14 and TRBJ2-7, with 10 bases aligning to TRBD1. The V gene end was trimmed by 4 bases and the J gene end by 9 bases; junction bases not matched to a gene: 9. This CDR3 comprises 14 residues. In germline, CDR1 is SGHDN, CDR2 FVKESK. CDR3 DNA sequence: TGTGCCAGCAGCCGAACCCGGGACAGGGGATGGCAGTACTTC. It translates to CASSRTRDRGWQYF.

The J gene is TRBJ2-1, the V gene TRBV19, with D perhaps matching TRBD1 or TRBD2 (6 bases each). From germline, CDR1 is LNHDA and CDR2 SQIVND (reference sequence). The CDR3 is 14 residues long. Trimming stripped 2 bases from V and 9 bases from J, with 14 bases between. The CDR3 loop is CASSISGAKGEQFF. For the CDR3, the DNA is TGTGCCAGTAGTATATCGGGGGCCAAGGGTGAGCAGTTCTTC.

The genes are TRBV7-9 and TRBJ2-2, with TRBD2 matching over 11 bases. Germline CDR1 and CDR2: SEHNR and FQNEAQ (reference sequence). V lost 4 bases, J lost 3 bases, and 4 bases stayed unmatched. The CDR3 is 16 residues long. The CDR3 sequence: CASSSSLAGDTGELFF. CDR3 DNA sequence: TGTGCCAGCAGCTCCTCACTAGCGGGAGACACCGGGGAGCTGTTTTTT.

CDR3: CASSLASTGELFF. CDR3 coding DNA: TGTGCCAGCAGTTTAGCTTCCACCGGGGAGCTGTTTTTT. The rearrangement joins TRBV28 to TRBJ2-2, with D uncertain. This CDR3 spans 13 amino acids. The ends were cut back, 2 bases at V and 4 bases at J, with 5 bases in the middle. Germline assignment: CDR1 MDHEN and CDR2 SYDVKM.

The rearrangement links TRBV6-5 to TRBJ2-7; D tentatively reads TRBD1 or TRBD2 (5 bases each). Germline V lookup: CDR1 MNHEY, CDR2 SVGAGI. V was clipped by 7 bases and J by 2 bases, with 15 bases between them. This CDR3 is 14 amino acids long. This CDR3 reads CASTERGSPYEQYF. DNA of the CDR3: TGTGCCAGCACCGAGAGGGGTTCCCCCTACGAGCAGTACTTC.

The chain couples TRBV11-3 to TRBJ2-2, with TRBD2 identical over 8 bases. In germline, CDR1 is SGHNT, CDR2 YENEEA. The J segment lost 4 bases and the V segment lost 2 bases, leaving 12 bases of the junction unmatched. This CDR3 has 18 residues. CDR3 sequence: CASSLRPGTRGITGELFF. The CDR3 nucleotides read TGTGCCAGCAGCTTACGTCCCGGGACTAGAGGTATCACCGGGGAGCTGTTTTTT.

The chain is built from TRBV28 and TRBJ1-1, with no clear D. Germline loops: CDR1 MDHEN, CDR2 SYDVKM. The CDR3 extends over 11 amino acids. The V and J ends lost 10 bases and 4 bases respectively, with 10 bases between them. CDR3 bases: TGTGCCACGGGGTTGGGCACTGAAGCTTTCTTT. This encodes CATGLGTEAFF.

The rearrangement joins TRBV3-1 (or the pseudogene TRBV3-2) to TRBJ1-2; 7 bases align to TRBD1. CDR1 and CDR2 from the germline V gene are LGHDT and YNNKEL (reference sequence). V lost 4 bases, J lost 4 bases, and 12 bases stayed unmatched. There are 16 residues in the CDR3. The chain's CDR3 is CASSLLQGRYSYGYTF. CDR3 nucleotide sequence: TGTGCCAGCAGCCTACTACAGGGGCGCTATAGCTATGGCTACACCTTC.